This T cell receptor (beta chain) was captured by sequencing in a study of shared clonotypes between healthy human individuals. Study results and limitations: Clonotype sharing across a few donors was observed for 4.5% to 6.5% of naive CD4 clonotypes.

As concerns this clone: The antigen remains undetermined.

The test was conducted at deep level. Every subset's genomic DNA went evenly onto several immunoSEQ plates. DNA at around 210 ng, 30,000 or so T cell genomes, went into sorted-subset replicate PCRs. Sequenced by immunoSEQ multiplex PCR; TCRdb stores in-frame clones only, minus some. Among about 2.1 million clones, over 85% were seen once, and the ten largest hold around 1.7%. In germline, CDR1 is SGHAT, CDR2 FQNNGV. The CDR3 loop spans 12 amino acids. V was pared by 1 base and J by 11 bases, with 11 bases between. Terminally differentiated effector memory CD45RA+ cells were excluded from the naive CD8 cells, which were CD45RO-negative and positively selected for CCR7.

This sequence joins TRBV11-2 and TRBJ1-1; unclear D gene. Sequencing input: naive CD8+ T cells from PBMCs. This TCR was recovered from a man between 18 and 29 years old in good health. Some clones in this sample may be carry-over from other donors' samples. As DNA, the CDR3 is TGTGCCAGCAGCTTAGCGTTTACCGAGGCTTTCTTT. Translating it yields CASSLAFTEAFF.